This record looks at one TCR beta chain sequence and its context. The record originates from a study of shared clonotypes between healthy human individuals. Terminally differentiated effector memory CD45RA+ cells were excluded from the naive CD8 cells, which were CD45RO-negative and positively selected for CCR7. Sequencing was performed with immunoSEQ multiplex PCR; in TCRdb, only in-frame clones are kept and a portion is missing. This sample yields roughly 810,000 clones, of which just over 95% are seen a single time; 0.2% to 0.25% belongs to the top ten. Trimming shortened V by 3 bases and J by 6 bases, and 19 bases separated the two germline ends. This CDR3 region has 16 residues. Germline CDR1 is SGDLS and CDR2 is YYNGEE.

The receptor comes from a man aged 25-45 years in good health. J is TRBJ2-1 and V is TRBV9; maybe TRBD1 (5 bases). Source material: naive CD8+ T cells sorted from blood. Here the CDR3 reads CASSGDTLGDSNEQFF. Written as DNA, the CDR3 is TGTGCCAGCAGCGGCGACACGCTAGGGGATTCCAATGAGCAGTTCTTC. The full variable domain, its missing parts supplied by reference TRBV9 and TRBJ2-1, is DSGVTQTPKHLITATGQRVTLRCSPRSGDLSVYWYQQSLDQGLQFLIQYYNGEERAKGNILERFSAQQFPDLHSELNLSSLELGDSALYFCASSGDTLGDSNEQFFGPGTRLTVL.